This record looks at one T cell receptor (beta chain) sequence and its context. This clone was observed a handful of times. Its antigen specificity is not known. Nothing much larger sits one base from this clone, and base qualities are not available. Spanning cysteine to phenylalanine, the CDR3 consists of 17 amino acids. Only the CDR3 portion is preserved as DNA: 51 bases, with reading frame beginning at the first base. For CDR1 and CDR2, the germline V gene lists MGHDK and SYGVNS. The junction carries 17 bases between V and J, which are trimmed by 4 bases and 0 bases respectively. Receptor amplification or capture employed the immunoSEQ multiplex PCR assay. Rearranged TCR beta chain sequences were amplified with the hsTCRB Kit following the manufacturer's protocol. Sequencing of TCRB libraries was carried out on an Illumina MiSeq. Under the source paper's analysis protocol: The kit vendor's proprietary platform handled demultiplexing, trimming and gene mapping. TCRdb provides this immuneACCESS table in a form limited to in-frame rearrangements. Some clones are lacking; in checked studies, under half of them reflect an unresolved V gene, and why the rest are absent is not known. The DNA was the basis for D and trimming; V, J and clone size are from that table. The sample table contains 77,000 or so clones; only one count was recorded for 70% to 90% of them. The ten largest make up approximately 5.6% of the sample.

Interpreted using the paper, the time point label stands for: week 47, end of study. Each vaccine dose, consisting of 300 ug of a 20-mer mutant IDH1 peptide in Montanide, was administered subcutaneously with topical imiquimod. Eight vaccinations were administered to patients in weeks 1, 3, 5, 7, 11, 15, 19 and 23, corresponding to visits V03 through V10. Newly diagnosed WHO grade 3 or 4 IDH1-mutant astrocytomas showing loss of nuclear ATRX were present in the donors. The samples were drawn from NOA16, a multicentre, single-arm, open-label phase I trial in Germany that tested a mutant IDH1 peptide vaccine in humans for the first time. Genomic DNA for TCRB sequencing was isolated from EDTA blood with the DNeasy Blood and Tissue Kit. The sample is drawn from a study of a mutant IDH1 vaccine in newly diagnosed glioma (TCRdb year 2021). Concerning the study at large: In the chemotherapy-containing groups, vaccination started alongside temozolomide cycles, whereas in patients who had radiotherapy alone it started 4-6 weeks after radiotherapy. The week-35 safety follow-up took place at visit V12, and the week-47 end of study took place at visit V13. Longitudinal TCRB deep sequencing was done for about two dozen treated patients, wherever samples were available for exploratory analyses. Six visits were used for peripheral blood collection: V03 (baseline), V05, V07, V10, V12 and V13. Prior to enrollment, standard therapy consisting of radiotherapy alone, temozolomide alone, or radiochemotherapy with temozolomide had been administered to patients, with the combination being received by most patients. The 30 to 40 treated patients were approximately 60% male and around 40% female, with a mean age of approximately 38 years.

The full study reports these points: According to the authors, sample limitations meant that analyses of patient blood samples could not be reproduced. Selection of PBMC samples for TCRB deep sequencing was based on availability. Immune responses induced by the vaccine were seen in 90% to 95% of patients across multiple MHC alleles. Pseudoprogression appeared unrelated to alterations in the top peripheral T cell clonotypes detected by TCRB sequencing.

The source was PBMCs, collected from a glioma patient whose treatment included an IDH1 peptide vaccine. The chain is encoded by TRBV25-1 joined to TRBJ2-3; TRBD2 is perhaps the D gene, given 5 matching bases. This clonotype originated in a man aged 40-49 years with glioma. The CDR3: CASSGLRTVSSTDTQYF. The DNA sequence follows: TGTGCCAGCAGTGGCCTACGGACTGTGTCTAGCACAGATACGCAGTATTTT.